This entry is about one TCR beta chain. This entry belongs to a study of blood T cell repertoires in COVID-19. The overall study: The United States, Italy and Spain provided the acute and convalescent COVID-19 samples. The cDNA or gDNA used as material had been derived from T cells, B-cell-depleted T cells, or PBMCs.

V trimming: 1 base; J trimming: 0 bases; junction bases outside the gene matches: 9. There are 18 residues in the CDR3. Germline loops: CDR1 SGHAT, CDR2 FQNNGV. Under the authors' procedure: Researchers report that nucleated cell counts were estimated from reference gene primer amplification. The table came from immunoSEQ multiplex PCR; TCRdb's copy has only in-frame clones and leaves some out. D and trimming were read from the DNA, whereas the V and J calls and clone size are those reported in that table. This repertoire shows more than 95,000 clones, approximately 88% found once; its top ten account for over 20%.

The material sequenced was peripheral blood. The sequence was collected from a man aged 60 to 75 with acute or convalescent COVID-19. The rearrangement links TRBV11-2 to TRBJ2-3; TRBD2 agrees at 8 bases. Here the CDR3 DNA reads TGTGCCAGCAGCTTAGCCCCGGGACTAGGGGTTAGCACAGATACGCAGTATTTT. Protein sequence: CASSLAPGLGVSTDTQYF.